These 27 T cell receptor beta chains came from one sample sequenced in a study of Ad26.COV2.S vaccination and SARS-CoV-2 variants. As for treatment: around 19 received Ad26.COV2.S at low or high dose, single or two shots; about 5 received placebo; per-sample allocation not given. Samples analyzed were those drawn on day 63 after the first vaccine or placebo injection. TCRdb's copy holds only in-frame clones and misses some; the assay was immunoSEQ multiplex PCR. The table includes approximately 480,000 clones, roughly 87% detected once. The sample was peripheral blood, taken in a trial of Ad26.COV2.S vaccine versus placebo. The receptors originated from a person aged 18-60 years who received the Ad26.COV2.S COVID-19 vaccine or a placebo.

Here the CDR3 reads CASRLGYNEQFF. CDR3 bases: TGTGCCAGCCGACTTGGGTACAATGAGCAGTTCTTC. The V and J genes are TRBV6-5 and TRBJ2-1; no clear D. Germline CDR1 and CDR2: MNHEY and SVGAGI. V lost 8 bases to trimming and J lost 4 bases, with 9 bases between them. The CDR3 runs to 12 residues.

The chain joins TRBV11-3 to TRBJ2-1; no clear D gene. Between the trimmed V and J ends, which lost 3 bases and 9 bases, there was a span of 12 bases. CDR3 size: 13 residues. The germline V gene encodes CDR1 SGHNT and CDR2 YENEEA. The CDR3 nucleotides read TGTGCCAGCAGCTTTCGGGTTTCCAGTGAGCAGTTCTTC. As protein: CASSFRVSSEQFF.

The table lists this clone with a count of one. CDR3 loop: CASSIDEARDQPQHF. The CDR3 DNA is TGTGCCAGTAGTATAGATGAGGCGAGGGATCAGCCCCAGCATTTT. This chain uses TRBV19 with TRBJ1-5; unclear D gene. The length of the CDR3 is 15 residues. V was pared by 0 bases and J by 5 bases, with 11 bases between. From germline, CDR1 is LNHDA and CDR2 SQIVND (reference sequence).

Worth noting for this clone: Sequence at one end of the junction differs from germline and may be a read error. The chain couples TRBV5-4 to TRBJ1-1, with unresolved D. This CDR3 is 13 amino acids long. From germline, CDR1 is SGHNT and CDR2 YYREEE (reference sequence). CDR3 amino acids: CASTLRWDTEAFF. CDR3 DNA sequence: TGTGCCAGCACCTTGAGGTGGGACACTGAAGCTTTCTTT. Based on the CDR3 plus reference TRBV5-4 and TRBJ1-1, the full variable domain is ETGVTQSPTHLIKTRGQQVTLRCSSQSGHNTVSWYQQALGQGPQFIFQYYREEENGRGNFPPRFSGLQFPNYSSELNVNALELDDSALYLCASTLRWDTEAFFGQGTRLTVV.

The V and J genes are TRBV30 and TRBJ2-1; D might be TRBD2 (5 bases). Trimming left V 0 bases short and J 4 bases short, with 16 bases between. The germline V gene has CDR1 GTSNPN and CDR2 SVGIG (reference sequence). This CDR3 region has 16 residues. CDR3 sequence (DNA): TGTGCCTGGAGTGTAGGTAGTAGCGTGCCGTACAATGAGCAGTTCTTC. This sequence encodes CAWSVGSSVPYNEQFF. Combining the CDR3 with reference TRBV30 and TRBJ2-1 gives the whole variable domain SQTIHQWPATLVQPVGSPLSLECTVEGTSNPNLYWYRQAAGRGLQLLFYSVGIGQISSEVPQNLSASRPQDRQFILSSKKLLLSDSGFYLCAWSVGSSVPYNEQFFGPGTRLTVL.

The chain recombines TRBV29-1 with TRBJ1-3; possible D gene TRBD1, 5 bases. The CDR3 is 12 amino acids. V was clipped by 5 bases and J by 3 bases, with 8 bases between them. The germline V gene encodes CDR1 SQVTM and CDR2 ANQGSEA. The CDR3 region has the DNA TGCAGCGTTCGCAGGGTTGGAAACACCATATATTTT. Translation gives CSVRRVGNTIYF.

This clone has more than one count but fewer than ten. The chain has TRBV28 and TRBJ1-2; TRBD1 matches at 8 bases. J was trimmed by 8 bases and V by 7 bases; bases with no gene match: 12. Germline CDR1 reads MDHEN; CDR2 reads SYDVKM. The CDR3 sequence is 14 residues long. The CDR3 sequence is CASNRPSGTGGYTF. CDR3 sequence (DNA): TGTGCCAGCAACCGACCCTCAGGGACAGGAGGCTACACCTTC.

The chain combines TRBV6-5 with TRBJ1-4; TRBD1 matches at 10 bases. The CDR3 spans 13 residues. Germline lookup yields CDR1 MNHEY and CDR2 SVGAGI. The J segment lost 6 bases and the V segment lost 6 bases, leaving 1 base of the junction unmatched. CDR3 nucleotides: TGTGCCAGCAGGGACAGGGGGGATGAAAAACTGTTTTTT. Residues: CASRDRGDEKLFF.

J is TRBJ1-4 and V is TRBV7-6, with 10 bases matching TRBD1. Germline CDR1 SGHVS, CDR2 FNYEAQ. The V gene end was trimmed by 5 bases and the J gene end by 8 bases; junction bases not matched to a gene: 5. The CDR3 has 14 amino acids. CDR3 nucleotide sequence: TGTGCCAGCAGCCGAGGACAGGGGGGAGAAAAACTGTTTTTT. Translating gives CASSRGQGGEKLFF.

V is TRBV24-1 and J is TRBJ1-1, with TRBD1 matching over 7 bases. The CDR3 extends over 14 amino acids. The trim removed 4 bases at V and 5 bases at J, leaving 6 bases unmatched. Germline V gives CDR1 KGHDR, CDR2 SFDVKD. The CDR3 loop is CATSDPDRETEAFF. CDR3 coding DNA: TGTGCCACCAGTGACCCAGACAGGGAGACTGAAGCTTTCTTT.

The V and J genes are TRBV9 and TRBJ2-1; 10 bases map to TRBD2. Germline V gene sequence: CDR1 SGDLS, CDR2 YYNGEE. After removal of 1 base from V and 7 bases from J, the junction contained 8 bases not matched to a gene. The CDR3 spans 16 residues. The DNA of the CDR3 is TGTGCCAGCAGCGTATACCTAGCGGGAGTAAGGAATGAGCAGTTCTTC. Translating gives CASSVYLAGVRNEQFF.

This clone was detected once. The J gene is TRBJ1-3, the V gene TRBV2, with unresolved D. Germline CDR1 is SNHLY and CDR2 is FYNNEI. Trimming left V 3 bases short and J 0 bases short, with 3 bases between. The CDR3 runs 13 residues. CDR3 DNA sequence: TGTGCCAGCAGTGAGATCTCTGGAAACACCATATATTTT. It specifies CASSEISGNTIYF.

This clone has a handful of counts. The chain couples TRBV5-1 to TRBJ2-3; D not resolved. The V end was cut by 4 bases, the J end by 2 bases, with 14 bases between. The CDR3 has 15 amino acids. CDR1 and CDR2 (germline): SGHRS, YFSETQ. CDR3 loop: CASSPSLGTTDTQYF. The DNA of the CDR3 is TGCGCCAGCAGCCCCTCGCTAGGAACCACAGATACGCAGTATTTT.

The chain employs TRBV7-2 and TRBJ1-2; maybe TRBD1 (5 bases). Trimming stripped 5 bases from V and 3 bases from J, with 16 bases between. The CDR3 runs to 15 residues. Germline CDR1 is SGHTA and CDR2 is FQGNSA. The CDR3 reads CASSTDRGVDYGYTF. CDR3 in DNA: TGTGCCAGCAGCACGGACCGGGGGGTTGACTATGGCTACACCTTC. The whole variable domain, remainder taken from reference TRBV7-2 and TRBJ1-2, is GAGVSQSPSNKVTEKGKDVELRCDPISGHTALYWYRQSLGQGLEFLIYFQGNSAPDKSGLPSDRFSAERTGGSVSTLTIQRTQQEDSAVYLCASSTDRGVDYGYTFGSGTRLTVV.

This chain joins TRBV7-3 and TRBJ2-1; tentatively, D is TRBD1 (5 bases). The germline V gene encodes CDR1 SGHTA and CDR2 FQGTGA. The CDR3 contains 16 residues. The V end lost 2 bases, the J end lost 9 bases, and 20 bases lay between the germline ends. The CDR3 DNA sequence: TGTGCCAGCAGCTTACGTATCAGGGCCGCAGATAGTGAGCAGTTCTTC. This translates into CASSLRIRAADSEQFF.

The chain recombines TRBV29-1 with TRBJ2-7; D gene ambiguous. Germline CDR1 and CDR2: SQVTM and ANQGSEA. The CDR3 contains 12 residues. The ends were cut back, 5 bases at V and 0 bases at J, with 8 bases in the middle. As DNA, the CDR3 is TGCAGCGTTTCGGTCGGCTCCTACGAGCAGTACTTC. Its protein is CSVSVGSYEQYF.

The chain employs TRBV27 and TRBJ2-3; D unclear. Deletions cut 3 bases from V and 1 base from J, with 8 bases between. The V gene's germline CDR1 is MNHEY and CDR2 SMNVEV (reference sequence). The CDR3 spans 14 residues. The DNA of the CDR3 is TGTGCCAGCAGTTTCTTTGGAGGCACAGATACGCAGTATTTT. As protein: CASSFFGGTDTQYF.

This clone was observed a handful of times. CDR3 region: CASSMGPGNTIYF. The CDR3 DNA reads as TGTGCCAGCAGCATGGGACCCGGAAACACCATATATTTT. V gene TRBV11-3 combines with J gene TRBJ1-3, with D maybe TRBD1 (5 bases). There are 13 residues in the CDR3. Per germline, CDR1 SGHNT and CDR2 YENEEA. Trimming stripped 5 bases from V and 4 bases from J, with 9 bases between.

The chain is built from TRBV27 and TRBJ1-5, with 7 bases that match TRBD1. V shed 1 base, J shed 5 bases, and the junction held 5 bases outside the gene matches. The germline gives CDR1 MNHEY, CDR2 SMNVEV (reference sequence). The CDR3 loop spans 15 amino acids. The CDR3 sequence: CASSLFAGTDQPQHF. For the CDR3, the DNA is TGTGCCAGCAGTTTATTTGCCGGGACAGATCAGCCCCAGCATTTT.

V usage is TRBV2 and J usage is TRBJ2-1, with 9 bases aligning to TRBD2. The CDR3 loop spans 14 amino acids. Germline CDR1 SNHLY, CDR2 FYNNEI. V shed 4 bases and J 7 bases; nucleotides not matched to a gene: 5. The CDR3 reads CASSAAGGPNEQFF. CDR3 nucleotide sequence: TGTGCCAGCAGTGCTGCGGGAGGGCCGAATGAGCAGTTCTTC.

This clone is a singleton in its sample. V gene TRBV5-1 combines with J gene TRBJ2-1; TRBD2 matches 8 bases. This CDR3 comprises 15 residues. V shed 4 bases, J shed 5 bases, and the junction held 8 bases outside the gene matches. Germline CDR1 and CDR2: SGHRS and YFSETQ. DNA for the CDR3: TGCGCCAGCAGCCCTAGGCTAGCGGGTGACAATGAGCAGTTCTTC. Translated: CASSPRLAGDNEQFF.

The genes are TRBV6-6 and TRBJ2-1; D may be TRBD1 or TRBD2 (5 bases each). Per the germline V gene, CDR1 is MNHNY and CDR2 is SVGAGI (reference sequence). The CDR3 runs 11 residues. V was trimmed by 7 bases and J by 8 bases, leaving 9 bases between them. The CDR3 nucleotides read TGTGCCAGCACACTGGGGGATGAGCAGTTCTTC. It specifies CASTLGDEQFF.

This clone was observed a few times. The gene calls are TRBV7-2 and TRBJ1-5; tentatively, D is TRBD1 (5 bases). Germline assignment: CDR1 SGHTA and CDR2 FQGNSA. V lost 0 bases, J lost 4 bases, and 10 bases lay in between. The CDR3 has 15 amino acids. CDR3 amino acids: CASSLAGVENQPQHF. The DNA of the CDR3 is TGTGCCAGCAGCTTAGCAGGGGTGGAAAATCAGCCCCAGCATTTT.

The chain uses TRBV6-5 and TRBJ2-2, with 14 positions matching TRBD2. Germline assignment: CDR1 MNHEY and CDR2 SVGAGI. This CDR3 region has 14 residues. Trimming took 6 bases from V and 7 from J; bases not matched to a gene: 1. CDR3 in DNA: TGTGCCAGCAGGGGACTAGCGGGGGTCGGGGAGCTGTTTTTT. This gives the protein CASRGLAGVGELFF.

V and J are TRBV9 and TRBJ2-5; D is perhaps TRBD1 (6 bases). Germline V gene lookup returns CDR1 SGDLS and CDR2 YYNGEE. V dropped 3 bases and J dropped 1 base, with 10 bases sitting between them. There are 14 residues in the CDR3. Here the CDR3 reads CASSETGSQETQYF. Here the CDR3 DNA reads TGTGCCAGCAGCGAAACAGGGAGCCAAGAGACCCAGTACTTC. Full variable domain (outside the CDR3, taken from reference TRBV9 and TRBJ2-5): DSGVTQTPKHLITATGQRVTLRCSPRSGDLSVYWYQQSLDQGLQFLIQYYNGEERAKGNILERFSAQQFPDLHSELNLSSLELGDSALYFCASSETGSQETQYFGPGTRLLVL.

The J gene is TRBJ1-3, the V gene TRBV3-1 (or the pseudogene TRBV3-2); TRBD1 aligns across 7 bases. Germline lookup yields CDR1 LGHDT and CDR2 YNNKEL (reference sequence). The J segment lost 1 base and the V segment lost 6 bases, leaving 9 bases of the junction unmatched. CDR3 length: 16 amino acids. This chain's CDR3 is CASRAPGTASGNTIYF. Written as DNA, the CDR3 is TGTGCCAGCAGAGCACCCGGGACAGCGTCTGGAAACACCATATATTTT.

The chain carries TRBV7-9 and TRBJ2-3, with a weak D call TRBD2 (6 bases). There are 15 residues in the CDR3. V dropped 1 base and J dropped 4 bases, with 12 bases sitting between them. Germline CDR1 reads SEHNR; CDR2 reads FQNEAQ (reference sequence). The CDR3 loop reads CASSLVGTGADTQYF. The CDR3 DNA sequence: TGTGCCAGCAGCTTAGTTGGGACTGGCGCAGATACGCAGTATTTT.